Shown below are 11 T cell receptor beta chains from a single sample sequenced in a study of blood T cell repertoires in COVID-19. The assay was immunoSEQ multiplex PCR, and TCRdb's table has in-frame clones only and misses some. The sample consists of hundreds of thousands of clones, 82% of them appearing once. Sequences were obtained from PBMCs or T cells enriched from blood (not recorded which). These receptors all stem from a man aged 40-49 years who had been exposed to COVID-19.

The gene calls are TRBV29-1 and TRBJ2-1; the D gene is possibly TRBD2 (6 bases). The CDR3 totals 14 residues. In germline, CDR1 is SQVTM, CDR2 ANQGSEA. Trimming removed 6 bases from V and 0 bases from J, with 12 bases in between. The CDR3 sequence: CSVRDSASYNEQFF. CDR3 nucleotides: TGCAGCGTCCGGGACTCCGCCTCCTACAATGAGCAGTTCTTC.

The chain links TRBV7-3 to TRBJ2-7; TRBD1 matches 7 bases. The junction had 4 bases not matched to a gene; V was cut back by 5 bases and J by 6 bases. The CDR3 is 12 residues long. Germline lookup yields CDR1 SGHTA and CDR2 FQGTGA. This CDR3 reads CASSATGSEQYF. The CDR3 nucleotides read TGTGCCAGCAGCGCGACAGGGTCCGAGCAGTACTTC.

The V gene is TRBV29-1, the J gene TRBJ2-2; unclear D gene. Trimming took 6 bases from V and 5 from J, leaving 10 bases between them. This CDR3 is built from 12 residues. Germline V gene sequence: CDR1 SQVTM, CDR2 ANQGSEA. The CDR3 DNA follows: TGCAGCGTCCCCTTTATTACCGGGGAGCTGTTTTTT. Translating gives CSVPFITGELFF.

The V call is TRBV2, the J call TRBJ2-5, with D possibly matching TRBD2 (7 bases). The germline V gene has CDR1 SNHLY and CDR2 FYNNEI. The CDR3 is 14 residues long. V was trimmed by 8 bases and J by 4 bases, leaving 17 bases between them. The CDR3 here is CASFFGGLGETQYF. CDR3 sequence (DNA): TGTGCCAGCTTTTTCGGGGGGCTCGGAGAGACCCAGTACTTC.

DNA of the CDR3: TGTGCCAGCAGCCCCCGGAGGGTCTCTGGAAACACCATATATTTT. Protein product: CASSPRRVSGNTIYF. The rearrangement links TRBV5-6 to TRBJ1-3; D remains unclear. Looked up from germline, CDR1 is SGHDT and CDR2 is YYEEEE. This CDR3 contains 15 residues. V was clipped by 4 bases and J by 0 bases, with 11 bases between them.

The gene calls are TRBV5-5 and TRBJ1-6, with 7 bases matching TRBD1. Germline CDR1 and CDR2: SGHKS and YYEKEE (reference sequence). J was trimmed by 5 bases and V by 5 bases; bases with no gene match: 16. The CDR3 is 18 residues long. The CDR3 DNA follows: TGTGCCAGCAGTTTTTATCCACCGGACAGGAATAATAATTCACCCCTCCACTTT. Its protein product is CASSFYPPDRNNNSPLHF. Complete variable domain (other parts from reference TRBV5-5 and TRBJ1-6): DAGVTQSPTHLIKTRGQQVTLRCSPISGHKSVSWYQQVLGQGPQFIFQYYEKEERGRGNFPDRFSARQFPNYSSELNVNALLLGDSALYLCASSFYPPDRNNNSPLHFGNGTRLTVT.

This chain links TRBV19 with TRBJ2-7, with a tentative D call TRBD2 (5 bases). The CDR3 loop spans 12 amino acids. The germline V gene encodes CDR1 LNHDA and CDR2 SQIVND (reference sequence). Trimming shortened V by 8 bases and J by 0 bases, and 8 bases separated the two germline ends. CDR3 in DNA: TGTGCCAGTGCGGAGGACTCCTACGAGCAGTACTTC. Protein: CASAEDSYEQYF.

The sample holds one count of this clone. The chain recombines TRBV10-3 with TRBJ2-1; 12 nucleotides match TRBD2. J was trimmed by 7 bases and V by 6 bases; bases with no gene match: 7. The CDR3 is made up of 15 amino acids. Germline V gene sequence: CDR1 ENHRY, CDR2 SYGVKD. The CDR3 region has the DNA TGTGCCATCAGCGGACTAGCGGGATCCAAGAATGAGCAGTTCTTC. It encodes CAISGLAGSKNEQFF.

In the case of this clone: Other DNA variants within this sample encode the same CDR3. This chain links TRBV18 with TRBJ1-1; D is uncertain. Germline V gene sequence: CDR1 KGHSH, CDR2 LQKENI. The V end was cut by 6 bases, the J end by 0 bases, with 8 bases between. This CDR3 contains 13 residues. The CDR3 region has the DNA TGTGCCAGCTCCCTAGATATGAACACTGAAGCTTTCTTT. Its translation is CASSLDMNTEAFF.

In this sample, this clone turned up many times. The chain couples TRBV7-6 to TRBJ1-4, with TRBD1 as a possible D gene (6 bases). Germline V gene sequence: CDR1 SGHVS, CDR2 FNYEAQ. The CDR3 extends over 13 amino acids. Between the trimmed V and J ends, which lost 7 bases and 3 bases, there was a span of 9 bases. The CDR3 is CASTGQPNEKLFF. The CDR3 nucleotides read TGTGCCAGCACCGGACAGCCTAATGAAAAACTGTTTTTT.

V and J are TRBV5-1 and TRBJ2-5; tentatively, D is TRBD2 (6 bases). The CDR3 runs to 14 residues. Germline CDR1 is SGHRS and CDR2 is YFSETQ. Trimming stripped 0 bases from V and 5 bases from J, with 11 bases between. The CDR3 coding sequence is TGCGCCAGCAGCTTGGCTATAAGCGGGGAGACCCAGTACTTC. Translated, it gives CASSLAISGETQYF.